A single sample is the source of the 5 T cell receptor beta chains below, sequenced in a study of blood T cell repertoires in COVID-19. TCRdb's table, derived via immunoSEQ multiplex PCR, lists solely in-frame clones and lacks some. The sample includes hundreds of thousands of clones, 75% to 85% seen only once; the top ten take about 1.3%. Sequenced: peripheral blood. The receptors originated from a woman aged 25 to 45 with COVID-19, enrolled during active disease.

V is TRBV2 and J is TRBJ1-5, with 7 bases lining up with TRBD1. The ends lost 6 bases at V and 4 bases at J; junction bases unmatched: 6. Looked up from germline, CDR1 is SNHLY and CDR2 is FYNNEI. The CDR3 length is 14 residues. The CDR3 DNA sequence: TGTGCCAGCAGCCAGGGGGAATATAATCAGCCCCAGCATTTT. Its protein product is CASSQGEYNQPQHF.

The CDR3 nucleotides read TGTGCCATCAGTGAGGAACAGGGAGAATACCAGCCCCAGCATTTT. Protein product: CAISEEQGEYQPQHF. J is TRBJ1-5 and V is TRBV10-3, with D perhaps matching TRBD1 (6 bases). This CDR3 region has 15 residues. Trimming shortened V by 2 bases and J by 7 bases, and 15 bases separated the two germline ends. The germline gives CDR1 ENHRY, CDR2 SYGVKD.

There are many counts of this clone. The chain links TRBV5-4 to TRBJ2-1; 7 bases align to TRBD2. Germline-derived CDR1 and CDR2 are SGHNT and YYREEE (reference sequence). V was pared by 0 bases and J by 4 bases, with 4 bases of the junction left unmatched. The CDR3 is 15 amino acids. The CDR3 DNA follows: TGTGCCAGCAGCTTGGGTGCGGGGGAATACAATGAGCAGTTCTTC. Its protein product is CASSLGAGEYNEQFF.

V usage is TRBV4-2 and J usage is TRBJ2-7; D may be TRBD2 (6 bases). Germline CDR1 LGHNA, CDR2 YNFKEQ. With 4 bases removed from V and 3 bases from J, the gap between germline ends came to 19 bases. The CDR3 sequence is 16 residues long. CDR3 DNA: TGTGCCAGCAGCCTACCCCGAACGGGGGAGAACTACGAGCAGTACTTC. Amino acid sequence: CASSLPRTGENYEQYF.

The chain links TRBV19 to TRBJ1-5; possible D gene TRBD1, 6 bases. Germline V gives CDR1 LNHDA, CDR2 SQIVND (reference sequence). The CDR3 has 12 residues. The ends were cut back, 8 bases at V and 4 bases at J, with 9 bases in the middle. CDR3 region: CASSDRNQPQHF. CDR3 coding DNA: TGTGCCAGTTCCGACAGGAATCAGCCCCAGCATTTT.